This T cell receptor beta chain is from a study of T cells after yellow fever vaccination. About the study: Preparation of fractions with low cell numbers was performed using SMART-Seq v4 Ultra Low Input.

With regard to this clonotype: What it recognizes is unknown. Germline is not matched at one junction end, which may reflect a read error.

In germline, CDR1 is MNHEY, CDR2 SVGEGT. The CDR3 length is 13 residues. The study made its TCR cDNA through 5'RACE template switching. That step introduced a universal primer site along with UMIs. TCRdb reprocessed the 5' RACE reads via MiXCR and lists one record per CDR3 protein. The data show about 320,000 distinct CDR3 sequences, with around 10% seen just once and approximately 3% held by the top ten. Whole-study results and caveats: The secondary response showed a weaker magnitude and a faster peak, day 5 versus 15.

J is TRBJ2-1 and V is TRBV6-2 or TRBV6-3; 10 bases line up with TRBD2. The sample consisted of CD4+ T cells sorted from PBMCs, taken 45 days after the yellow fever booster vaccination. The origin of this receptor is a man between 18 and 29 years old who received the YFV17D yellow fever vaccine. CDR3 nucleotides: TGCGCAGGACAGCGGGGGGGATACAATGAGCAGTTCTTC. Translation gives CAGQRGGYNEQFF.